A selection of T cell receptor beta chains follows, all from one sample in a study of shared clonotypes between healthy human individuals. This table comes from immunoSEQ multiplex PCR, and its TCRdb copy is limited to in-frame clones, with some not included. Among approximately 2.5 million clones, over 85% were seen once, and the ten largest hold approximately 0.36%. The specimen sequenced was naive CD4+ T cells from PBMCs. The source of these receptors is a man between 18 and 29 years old in good health. Some clones in this sample may be carry-over from other donors' samples. The CDR3 runs from the conserved cysteine through the conserved F or W. A D gene is named only where the DNA matches it firmly. The listing skips clone size in some rows; elsewhere it reads once, few, many or a size class.

d_call | clone_size | j_call | v_call | cdr3_nt | cdr3_aa
. | . | TRBJ2-5 | TRBV7-9 | TGTGCCAGCCCTTCCCAAGAGACCCAGTACTTC | CASPSQETQYF
. | . | TRBJ1-2 | TRBV7-9 | TGTGCCAGCAGCTTAAGGGGGGAATGGGGCGGCTACACCTTC | CASSLRGEWGGYTF
. | . | TRBJ2-7 | TRBV7-3 | TGTGCCAGCAGCCCGGGGGAGTTGGGTGACGAGCAGTACTTC | CASSPGELGDEQYF
TRBD1 | once | TRBJ1-4 | TRBV5-1 | TGCGCCAGCAGCCCCCTCACAGGGGAGGAGATGTTTTTT | CASSPLTGEEMFF
. | . | TRBJ2-3 | TRBV9 | TGTGCCAGCAGCGTATCCGGGTTGTCAGATACGCAGTATTTT | CASSVSGLSDTQYF
TRBD2 | . | TRBJ2-2 | TRBV27 | TGTGCCAGCAATTCGGGAGGGGTGGCCACCGGGGAGCTGTTTTTT | CASNSGGVATGELFF
TRBD2 | . | TRBJ2-7 | TRBV28 | TGTGCCAGCAGCCCGAATGGGCTAGCGGGAACCGAGCAGTACTTC | CASSPNGLAGTEQYF
TRBD1 | . | TRBJ1-3 | TRBV5-1 | TGCGCCAGCAGTCAAAAATCCGGGACAGGGGGAAACACCATATATTTT | CASSQKSGTGGNTIYF
. | . | TRBJ1-2 | TRBV5-4 | TGTGCCAGCAGCTTGATGGGCAACCCCTATGGCTACACCTTC | CASSLMGNPYGYTF
. | . | TRBJ1-1 | TRBV11-1 | TGTGCCAGCAGCCCCGGGGGGTACACTGAAGCTTTCTTT | CASSPGGYTEAFF
. | . | TRBJ2-2 | TRBV10-3 | TGTGCCATCAGTGACTGGGGAGCGAACACCGGGGAGCTGTTTTTT | CAISDWGANTGELFF
. | . | TRBJ2-7 | TRBV28 | TGTGCCAGCAGTGGCGATACCTCCTACGAGCAGTACTTC | CASSGDTSYEQYF
. | . | TRBJ2-7 | TRBV6-6 | TGTGCCAGCACTCCGACAGGGAGGTACGAGCAGTACTTC | CASTPTGRYEQYF
. | . | TRBJ1-5 | TRBV4-2 | TGTGCCAGCAGCCAAGATCGAGCGGACGTTAATCAGCCCCAGCATTTT | CASSQDRADVNQPQHF
TRBD1 | . | TRBJ1-1 | TRBV2 | TGTGCCAGCACCCAACAGGGGGTCGGCACTGAAGCTTTCTTT | CASTQQGVGTEAFF
TRBD2 | . | TRBJ2-7 | TRBV23-1 | TGCGCCAGCAGTCAATCTACCCGGAGACTAGCGGGTTCACGCTCCTACGAGCAGTACTTC | CASSQSTRRLAGSRSYEQYF
. | . | TRBJ2-1 | TRBV5-5 | TGTGCCAGCAGCTTGGGGGACCACTCCTACAATGAGCAGTTCTTC | CASSLGDHSYNEQFF
. | . | TRBJ1-3 | TRBV5-1 | TGCGCCAGCAGCTTGGTAGGAATAGGAAACACCATATATTTT | CASSLVGIGNTIYF
TRBD2 | . | TRBJ2-3 | TRBV29-1 | TGCAGCGTTGCCAGCGGGGGTAGCACAGATACGCAGTATTTT | CSVASGGSTDTQYF
. | . | TRBJ1-2 | TRBV11-3 | TGTGCCAGCAGCTCCCGAAGAGCCACTGCCTATGGCTACACCTTC | CASSSRRATAYGYTF
TRBD1 | . | TRBJ1-2 | TRBV6-5 | TGTGCCAGCAGCTCTTCCGGGACAGGGGCTTGGTACACCTTC | CASSSSGTGAWYTF
TRBD1 | . | TRBJ2-5 | TRBV10-3 | TGTGCCATCAGTGGACAGGGGGGGGAGACCCAGTACTTC | CAISGQGGETQYF
. | . | TRBJ1-1 | TRBV4-1 | TGCGCCAGCAGCCAAGCCGGCCTAACCACTGAAGCTTTCTTT | CASSQAGLTTEAFF